This record concerns one T cell receptor beta chain sequence. Its antigen remains unidentified. Base qualities are not recorded, but no much larger clone differs from it by a single base. These data come from a study of regulatory dendritic cells for organ transplantation (TCRdb year 2017). Background for the entire study: To make regulatory dendritic cells, monocytes were cultured with vitamin D3 on days 0 and 4, plus IL-10 on day 4. On day 6, LPS was added to the DC cultures so that the response of the DCs to a potent maturation-inducing agent could be evaluated. TCRbeta repertoires were sequenced from sorted naive and memory CD4+ and CD8+ T cells before and after allostimulation with regulatory or mature dendritic cells. Summary of the overall study and its limitations: The repertoires of naive CD4+ and CD8+ T cells were highly diverse, while memory cell repertoires were less diverse, with memory CD8+ cells being the most oligoclonal. Only two subjects were sequenced, and the authors noted considerable between-individual heterogeneity in the alloreactive memory CD8+ T cell pool. Of the resting subsets, memory CD8+ T cells had the largest number of alloreactive TCR clonotypes. Allostimulation expanded memory CD8+ clones in both subjects, but regulatory dendritic cells appeared to induce more limited expansion than mature dendritic cells.

From a lookup of the germline V gene (reference sequence), CDR1 and CDR2 are LNHNV and YYDKDF. The CDR3 spans 15 residues, from the cysteine through the phenylalanine. Only CDR3 DNA is held: 45 bases, read in frame from base 1. The V end gives up 0 bases and the J end 7 bases, leaving 2 bases in the junction not matched to a gene. Sorted T cell subsets were CFSE-labeled and co-cultured for 4 to 5 days with allogeneic regulatory or mature dendritic cells at a 1:10 DC:T ratio. Naive T cells were sorted as CD45RA+ and memory T cells as CD45RO+ CD4+ or CD8+ cells by FACS. T cells for TCR sequencing came from two healthy control subjects. The Qiagen DNeasy Blood & Tissue Kit was used to extract genomic DNA. The TCRbeta CDR3 regions were amplified in a multiplexed two-step PCR with Vbeta-specific forward primers and Jbeta-specific reverse primers. The TCRbeta libraries were sequenced on an Illumina instrument via the immunoSEQ service. From the authors' description of their analysis: V, D and J genes were assigned using IMGT annotation, and counts were corrected for multiplex PCR bias using synthetic CDR3 analogues. The immunoSEQ Analyzer calculated repertoire clonality as one minus the normalized Shannon entropy. Whether a clone counted as expanded was decided by Fisher's exact test with Benjamini-Hochberg false discovery rate control and a two-tailed cutoff of P<0.01. TCRdb provides this immuneACCESS table in a form limited to in-frame rearrangements. Some clones are lacking; in checked studies, under half of them reflect an unresolved V gene, and why the rest are absent is not known. V, J and clone size are taken as reported in that table, and D and trimming were inferred from the DNA itself. Within this sample are around 5,400 clones, with 65% to 80% of them counted one time only. The leading ten clones occupy roughly 19% of the sample.

The chain is made from TRBV15 and TRBJ2-1; a stretch of 11 junction bases matches TRBD2. The sequencing sample was made of memory CD8+ T cells from blood cultured with regulatory dendritic cells. This sample's cell subset or site label indicates: CD45RO+ memory T cells. This receptor was identified in a human donor in good health. The DNA sequence reads TGTGCCACCAGCAGAGATTCTAGCGGGGGGAATGAGCAGTTCTTC. Its product reads: CATSRDSSGGNEQFF.